This record covers a single T cell receptor (beta chain). A much larger clone lies a single base off, so this may be a read error. TCR beta CDR3 regions were amplified from RNA transcripts. During a first-round RT-PCR of the TCR CDR3, the HTBI primer set was used. In TCRdb, the multiplex PCR reads were re-called with MiXCR into one record per CDR3 protein. The table lists 690,000 or so distinct CDR3 sequences, roughly 20% of them singletons. The data derive from a study of T cells in Graves' hyperthyroidism and ophthalmopathy. The CDR3 sequence is 15 residues long. The PBMCs were taken from over 9.5 ml of fresh peripheral blood.

This receptor was identified in a woman in her fifties or sixties with Graves' hyperthyroidism that later progressed to Graves' ophthalmopathy. This chain links TRBV12-3 or TRBV12-4 with TRBJ2-1, with D possibly called TRBD1 or TRBD2 (5 bases each). Sequencing was carried out using blood. The CDR3 sequence: CANSFGTASYNEQFF. As DNA, the CDR3 is TGTGCCAACAGTTTCGGGACGGCTTCCTACAATGAGCAGTTCTTC.